These 10 T cell receptor beta chains share one sample of origin, sequenced in a study of T-cell memory formation after mild COVID-19 (dated by TCRdb to the early 2020s). To prepare the library, 5' RACE was applied. Data came from an Illumina NovaSeq 6000. In TCRdb, the public reads were trimmed at Q25 with fastp and aligned with MiXCR, with productive beta chains retained. Each CDR3 protein appears once, grouped with its most common genes and DNA. The table for this sample lists hundreds of thousands of distinct CDR3 sequences; approximately 7.6% of them were counted only once. The ten largest clones take up less than 25% of the sample. The specimen was PBMCs or a T cell subset sorted from them (not recorded which). The receptors stem from a man younger than 35 who had mild COVID-19 (a few samples of this study predate the infection). The sample titles of this study are shuffled in the database, so cell type and time point are left out; the donor was told from shared clones.

In its sample, this clonotype was seen many times. V gene TRBV20-1 combines with J gene TRBJ2-2; TRBD1 matches 9 bases. The germline V gene has CDR1 DFQATT and CDR2 SNEGSKA (reference sequence). This CDR3 has 15 residues. V gave up 6 bases and J gave up 6 bases; unmatched junction bases: 11. The CDR3 DNA is TGCAGTGCACTCAGGAACAGGGGGCGACCCGGGGAGCTGTTTTTT. Its protein is CSALRNRGRPGELFF.

This clonotype has more than one count but fewer than ten. V gene TRBV27 combines with J gene TRBJ2-5; either TRBD1 or TRBD2 may supply D (5 bases each). V lost 7 bases and J 3 bases, leaving 12 bases between the germline ends. CDR1 and CDR2 from the germline V gene are MNHEY and SMNVEV (reference sequence). CDR3 size: 13 residues. Here the CDR3 DNA reads TGTGCCAGCACGGGGCTCGATAAAGAGACCCAGTACTTC. Translating it yields CASTGLDKETQYF.

The chain carries TRBV5-6 and TRBJ2-6; perhaps TRBD2 as D (6 bases). Germline CDR1 SGHDT, CDR2 YYEEEE. Trimming cost V 0 bases and J 8 bases, with 9 bases left between them. This CDR3 has 14 amino acids. This chain's CDR3 is CASSLGAGSNVLTF. The CDR3 region has the DNA TGTGCCAGCAGCTTGGGCGCGGGGTCCAACGTCCTGACTTTC.

Only a few counts were recorded for this clonotype. This chain uses TRBV5-1 with TRBJ2-7; 7 nucleotides align to TRBD1. This CDR3 is 14 amino acids long. Germline CDR1 and CDR2: SGHRS and YFSETQ. J was trimmed by 2 bases and V by 4 bases; bases with no gene match: 6. The CDR3 DNA is TGCGCCAGCAGCCGCTGGGACAGCACCTACGAGCAGTACGTC. It specifies CASSRWDSTYEQYV.

This clonotype was counted only a few times. The J gene is TRBJ1-2, the V gene TRBV18, with D possibly matching TRBD1 (6 bases). Germline CDR1 is KGHSH and CDR2 is LQKENI. This CDR3 comprises 14 residues. Trimming left V 4 bases short and J 4 bases short, with 13 bases between. In DNA, the CDR3 is TGTGCCAGCTCACTGCCGGACAGCTTCTATGGCTACACCTTC. It is translated as CASSLPDSFYGYTF.

J is TRBJ1-5 and V is TRBV7-9; D ambiguous. CDR1 SEHNR and CDR2 FQNEAQ come from the germline V gene (reference sequence). V lost 1 base to trimming and J lost 0 bases, with 10 bases between them. This CDR3 comprises 16 residues. The CDR3, as DNA: TGTGCCAGCAGCTTAGGTGGTCGGGTTAGCAATCAGCCCCAGCATTTT. This sequence encodes CASSLGGRVSNQPQHF.

This clonotype came up a few times. V usage is TRBV7-6 and J usage is TRBJ2-2, with 7 nucleotides matching TRBD1. Germline loops: CDR1 SGHVS, CDR2 FNYEAQ. Trimming at V came to 5 bases and at J to 1 base, leaving 4 bases not matched to a gene. The CDR3 loop spans 15 amino acids. The DNA for the CDR3 is TGTGCCAGCAGCATCTGGACAGGGAACACCGGGGAGCTGTTTTTT. This translates into CASSIWTGNTGELFF.

V and J are TRBV7-2 and TRBJ2-5, with TRBD1 as a possible D gene (5 bases). Germline values: CDR1 SGHTA, CDR2 FQGNSA. This CDR3 contains 17 residues. V was pared by 3 bases and J by 5 bases, with 22 bases between. Written as DNA, the CDR3 is TGTGCCAGCAGCTTGGGGTGGGGCACCCGCATAGGGGAGACCCAGTACTTC. It specifies CASSLGWGTRIGETQYF. Full variable domain (remainder filled in from reference TRBV7-2 and TRBJ2-5): GAGVSQSPSNKVTEKGKDVELRCDPISGHTALYWYRQSLGQGLEFLIYFQGNSAPDKSGLPSDRFSAERTGGSVSTLTIQRTQQEDSAVYLCASSLGWGTRIGETQYFGPGTRLLVL.

The rearrangement uses TRBV5-1 and TRBJ2-3, with 9 bases identical to TRBD2. The junction had 8 bases not matched to a gene; V was cut back by 3 bases and J by 6 bases. The CDR3 length is 15 residues. The germline V gene encodes CDR1 SGHRS and CDR2 YFSETQ. This CDR3 is CASSSRTSVGDTQYF. CDR3 DNA sequence: TGCGCCAGCAGCTCTAGGACTAGCGTTGGTGATACGCAGTATTTT. Combining the CDR3 with reference TRBV5-1 and TRBJ2-3 gives the whole variable domain KAGVTQTPRYLIKTRGQQVTLSCSPISGHRSVSWYQQTPGQGLQFLFEYFSETQRNKGNFPGRFSGRQFSNSRSEMNVSTLELGDSALYLCASSSRTSVGDTQYFGPGTRLTVL.

A few counts support this clonotype. V usage is TRBV18 and J usage is TRBJ2-5, with a tentative D call TRBD1 (5 bases). V was shortened by 6 bases and J by 1 base, with 9 bases between the two germline ends. This CDR3 spans 13 amino acids. Germline CDR1 reads KGHSH; CDR2 reads LQKENI. DNA for the CDR3: TGTGCCAGCTCGCGACAGCTCCAAGAGACCCAGTACTTC. Its protein product is CASSRQLQETQYF. Using reference TRBV18 and TRBJ2-5 for the parts outside the CDR3, the full variable domain is NAGVMQNPRHLVRRRGQEARLRCSPMKGHSHVYWYRQLPEEGLKFMVYLQKENIIDESGMPKERFSAEFPKEGPSILRIQQVVRGDSAAYFCASSRQLQETQYFGPGTRLLVL.